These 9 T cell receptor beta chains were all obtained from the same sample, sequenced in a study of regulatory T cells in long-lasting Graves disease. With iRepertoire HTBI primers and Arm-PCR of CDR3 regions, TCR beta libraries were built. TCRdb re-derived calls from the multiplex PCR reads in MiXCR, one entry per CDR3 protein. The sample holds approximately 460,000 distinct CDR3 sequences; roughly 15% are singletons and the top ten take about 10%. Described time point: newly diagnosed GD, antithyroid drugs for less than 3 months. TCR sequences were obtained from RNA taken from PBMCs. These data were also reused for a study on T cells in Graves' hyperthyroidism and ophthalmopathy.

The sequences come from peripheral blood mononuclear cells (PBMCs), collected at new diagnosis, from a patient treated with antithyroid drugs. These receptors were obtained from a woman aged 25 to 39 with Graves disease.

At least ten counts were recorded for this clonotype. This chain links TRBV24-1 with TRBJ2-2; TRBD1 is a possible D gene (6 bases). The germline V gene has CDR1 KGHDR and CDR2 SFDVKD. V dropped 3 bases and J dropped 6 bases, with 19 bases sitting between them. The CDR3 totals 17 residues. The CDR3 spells CATSDRVRGTGPGELFF. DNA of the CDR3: TGTGCCACCAGTGATCGAGTAAGGGGAACAGGGCCCGGGGAGCTGTTTTTT.

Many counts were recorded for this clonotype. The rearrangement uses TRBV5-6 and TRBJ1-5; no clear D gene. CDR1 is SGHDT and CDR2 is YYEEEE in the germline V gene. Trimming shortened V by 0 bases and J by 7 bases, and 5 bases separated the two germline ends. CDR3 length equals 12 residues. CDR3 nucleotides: TGTGCCAGCAGCTTGGGAACACAGCCCCAGCATTTT. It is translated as CASSLGTQPQHF.

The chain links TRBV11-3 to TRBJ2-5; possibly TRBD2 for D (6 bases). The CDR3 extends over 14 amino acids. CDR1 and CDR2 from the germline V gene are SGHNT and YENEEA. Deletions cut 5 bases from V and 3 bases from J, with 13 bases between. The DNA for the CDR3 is TGTGCCAGCAGCCAGATCGGGGGTGAAGAGACCCAGTACTTC. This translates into CASSQIGGEETQYF.

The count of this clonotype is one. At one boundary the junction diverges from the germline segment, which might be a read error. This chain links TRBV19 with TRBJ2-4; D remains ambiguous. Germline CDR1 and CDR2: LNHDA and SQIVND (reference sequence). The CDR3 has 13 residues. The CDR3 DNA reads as TGTGCCAGTAGTATAGGGAACAGAGAAGGGAAACACTTC. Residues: CASSIGNREGKHF.

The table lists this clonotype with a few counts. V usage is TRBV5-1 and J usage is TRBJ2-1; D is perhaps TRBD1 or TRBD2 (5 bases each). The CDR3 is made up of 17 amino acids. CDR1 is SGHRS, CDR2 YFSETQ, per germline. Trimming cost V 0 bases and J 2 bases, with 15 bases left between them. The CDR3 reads CASSLAPGPLPYNEQFF. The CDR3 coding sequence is TGCGCCAGCAGCTTGGCACCGGGACCCCTACCCTACAATGAGCAGTTCTTC.

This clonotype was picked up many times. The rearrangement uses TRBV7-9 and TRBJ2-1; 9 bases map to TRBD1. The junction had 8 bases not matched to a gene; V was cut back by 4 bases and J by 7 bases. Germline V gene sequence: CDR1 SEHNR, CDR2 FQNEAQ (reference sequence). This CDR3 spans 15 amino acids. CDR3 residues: CASSSRDRALNEQFF. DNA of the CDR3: TGTGCCAGCAGCTCCCGGGACAGGGCATTAAATGAGCAGTTCTTC.

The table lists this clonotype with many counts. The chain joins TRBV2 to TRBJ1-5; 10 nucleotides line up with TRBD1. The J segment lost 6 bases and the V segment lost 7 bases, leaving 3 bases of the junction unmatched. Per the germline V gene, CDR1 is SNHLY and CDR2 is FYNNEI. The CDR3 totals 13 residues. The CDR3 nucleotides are TGTGCCAGCACCGGACAGGGGGTTCAGCCCCAGCATTTT. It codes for CASTGQGVQPQHF.

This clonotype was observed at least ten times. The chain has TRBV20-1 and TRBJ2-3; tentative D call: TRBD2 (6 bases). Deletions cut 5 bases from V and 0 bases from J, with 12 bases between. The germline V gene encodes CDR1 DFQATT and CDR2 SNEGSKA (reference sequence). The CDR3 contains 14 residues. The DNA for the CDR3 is TGCAGTGCTGTAGCGGAGACTAGCACAGATACGCAGTATTTT. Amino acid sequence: CSAVAETSTDTQYF.

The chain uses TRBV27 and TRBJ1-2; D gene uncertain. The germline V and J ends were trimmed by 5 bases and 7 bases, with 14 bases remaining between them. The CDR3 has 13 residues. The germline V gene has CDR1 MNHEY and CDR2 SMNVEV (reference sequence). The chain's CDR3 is CASSPRWAGGYTF. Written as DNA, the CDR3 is TGTGCCAGCAGTCCCCGGTGGGCGGGTGGCTACACCTTC.